This is a list of T cell receptor beta chains from one sample in a study of high-grade serous ovarian cancer treatment subgroups. Assay used: immunoSEQ multiplex PCR; TCRdb lists only in-frame clones, some missing. Among roughly 8,000 clones listed, more than 60% were seen once. The sample consisted of tumor tissue. Receptor source: a human donor with high-grade serous ovarian cancer. Both conserved end residues are part of each CDR3. The order of the fields is J gene, V gene, clone size, D gene, CDR3 DNA, CDR3 protein. D genes are given only for firm matches. Only part of the rows carry a size: once, few, many, or a class if the clone is expanded.

j_call: TRBJ1-2; v_call: TRBV5-1; clone_size: .; d_call: .; cdr3_nt: TGCGCCAGCAGCCTAAGACAGGAGTATGGCTACACCTTC; cdr3_aa: CASSLRQEYGYTF
j_call: TRBJ2-3; v_call: TRBV19; clone_size: .; d_call: .; cdr3_nt: TGTGCCAGCCTAGCTTGGGGCACAGATACGCAGTATTTT; cdr3_aa: CASLAWGTDTQYF
j_call: TRBJ2-7; v_call: TRBV10-3; clone_size: .; d_call: .; cdr3_nt: TGTGCCATCAGTGGGGGGGCCGAGAACGAGCAGTACTTC; cdr3_aa: CAISGGAENEQYF
j_call: TRBJ2-5; v_call: TRBV7-9; clone_size: few; d_call: .; cdr3_nt: TGTGCCAGCAGCTTAAATGGAGTAGAGACCCAGTACTTC; cdr3_aa: CASSLNGVETQYF
j_call: TRBJ2-7; v_call: TRBV27; clone_size: .; d_call: .; cdr3_nt: TGTGCCAGCAGTTCGGTGGGTTACTCCTACGAGCAGTACTTC; cdr3_aa: CASSSVGYSYEQYF
j_call: TRBJ2-2; v_call: TRBV7-9; clone_size: few; d_call: TRBD2; cdr3_nt: TGTGCCAGCAGCCCTAATCCGGGACTAGCGGGAGCCAGTACCGGGGAGCTGTTTTTT; cdr3_aa: CASSPNPGLAGASTGELFF
j_call: TRBJ1-2; v_call: TRBV10-3; clone_size: .; d_call: TRBD1; cdr3_nt: TGTGCCACTTTTGGGGGACAGGGGGTAAACTATGGCTACACCTTC; cdr3_aa: CATFGGQGVNYGYTF
j_call: TRBJ2-7; v_call: TRBV13; clone_size: .; d_call: .; cdr3_nt: TGTGCCAGCAGCTTAGAGGGGACACGGAGCTCCTACGAGCAGTACTTC; cdr3_aa: CASSLEGTRSSYEQYF
j_call: TRBJ1-4; v_call: TRBV6-6; clone_size: medium-sized; d_call: TRBD1; cdr3_nt: TGTGCCAGCTCAAGACAGGGTGGTGAAAAACTGTTTTTT; cdr3_aa: CASSRQGGEKLFF
j_call: TRBJ2-3; v_call: TRBV19; clone_size: .; d_call: TRBD1; cdr3_nt: TGTGCCAGTAGTAGTGGGACAGGGGCTGTAGATACGCAGTATTTT; cdr3_aa: CASSSGTGAVDTQYF
j_call: TRBJ1-4; v_call: TRBV7-9; clone_size: once; d_call: .; cdr3_nt: TGTGCCAGCAGCTTAGGGACGGCGGGAGTTGTTAATGAAAAACTGTTTTTT; cdr3_aa: CASSLGTAGVVNEKLFF
j_call: TRBJ2-3; v_call: TRBV5-1; clone_size: .; d_call: .; cdr3_nt: TGCGCCAGCAGCTTAGACTCTTATCCCACAGATACGCAGTATTTT; cdr3_aa: CASSLDSYPTDTQYF
j_call: TRBJ1-1; v_call: TRBV7-9; clone_size: .; d_call: .; cdr3_nt: TGTGCCAGCAGCTTAGTTGTCGCTGAAGCTTTCTTT; cdr3_aa: CASSLVVAEAFF
j_call: TRBJ2-1; v_call: TRBV11-3; clone_size: .; d_call: .; cdr3_nt: TGTGCCAGCAGCTTAGGCCCGGCGGCGAATGAGCAGTTCTTC; cdr3_aa: CASSLGPAANEQFF
j_call: TRBJ2-5; v_call: TRBV2; clone_size: .; d_call: .; cdr3_nt: TGTGCCAGCAAGCAGAACGAAGGCTACTGGGAGACCCAGTACTTC; cdr3_aa: CASKQNEGYWETQYF
j_call: TRBJ2-7; v_call: TRBV6-6; clone_size: .; d_call: .; cdr3_nt: TGTGCCAGCAGAACCGACGGATCTTCGGGAGAGCAGTACTTC; cdr3_aa: CASRTDGSSGEQYF
j_call: TRBJ1-2; v_call: TRBV30; clone_size: .; d_call: .; cdr3_nt: TGTGCCTGGATACCCCCTAACTATGGCTACACCTTC; cdr3_aa: CAWIPPNYGYTF
j_call: TRBJ2-3; v_call: TRBV7-6; clone_size: .; d_call: TRBD2; cdr3_nt: TGTGCCAGCAGCCTCCTACTAGCGGGAGGAACGGGGACGCAGTATTTT; cdr3_aa: CASSLLLAGGTGTQYF
j_call: TRBJ2-1; v_call: TRBV19; clone_size: .; d_call: .; cdr3_nt: TGTGCCAGTTCCACGGGACCCTCCCGGCATGAGCAGTTCTTC; cdr3_aa: CASSTGPSRHEQFF
j_call: TRBJ1-3; v_call: TRBV2; clone_size: few; d_call: TRBD1; cdr3_nt: TGTGCCAGCAGGGGACAGGTACTCGGCTCTGGAAACACCATATATTTT; cdr3_aa: CASRGQVLGSGNTIYF
j_call: TRBJ2-3; v_call: TRBV15; clone_size: few; d_call: TRBD2; cdr3_nt: TGTGCCACCAGCAGATCCCCAGCGGGAGGGTGGACAGATACGCAGTATTTT; cdr3_aa: CATSRSPAGGWTDTQYF
j_call: TRBJ2-1; v_call: TRBV7-3; clone_size: .; d_call: .; cdr3_nt: TGTGCCAGCAGCGTGACCGGCGACGGTGAGCAGTTCTTC; cdr3_aa: CASSVTGDGEQFF
j_call: TRBJ1-1; v_call: TRBV2; clone_size: .; d_call: .; cdr3_nt: TGTGCCAGCAGTATAGACAGCCCGAACACTGAAGCTTTCTTT; cdr3_aa: CASSIDSPNTEAFF
j_call: TRBJ1-3; v_call: TRBV18; clone_size: .; d_call: .; cdr3_nt: TGTGCCAGCTCACCGACGACAGAGTTCTCTGGAAACACCATATATTTT; cdr3_aa: CASSPTTEFSGNTIYF
j_call: TRBJ1-1; v_call: TRBV28; clone_size: .; d_call: .; cdr3_nt: TGTGCCAGCAGTTTAAAACCAGGGGTAACTGAAGCTTTCTTT; cdr3_aa: CASSLKPGVTEAFF
j_call: TRBJ1-3; v_call: TRBV7-3; clone_size: .; d_call: .; cdr3_nt: TGTGCCAGCAGCTTATTGGCCGCTCCTGGAAACACCATATATTTT; cdr3_aa: CASSLLAAPGNTIYF
j_call: TRBJ1-1; v_call: TRBV27; clone_size: .; d_call: .; cdr3_nt: TGTGCCAGCAGTTCTCCGGGAGGCACTGAAGCTTTCTTT; cdr3_aa: CASSSPGGTEAFF
j_call: TRBJ1-1; v_call: TRBV11-3; clone_size: few; d_call: .; cdr3_nt: TGTGCCAGCAGCTTTGGACTAATACCTGAAGCTTTCTTT; cdr3_aa: CASSFGLIPEAFF
j_call: TRBJ1-6; v_call: TRBV4-1; clone_size: .; d_call: .; cdr3_nt: TGCGCCAGCAGCCAATTTACAGAGGGTAGCTCTAATTCACCCCTCCACTTT; cdr3_aa: CASSQFTEGSSNSPLHF
j_call: TRBJ2-7; v_call: TRBV6-1; clone_size: .; d_call: .; cdr3_nt: TGTGCCAGTCGCAGGACACGGGGCGCCTACGAGCAGTACTTC; cdr3_aa: CASRRTRGAYEQYF
j_call: TRBJ1-2; v_call: TRBV19; clone_size: once; d_call: .; cdr3_nt: TGTGCCAGTAGTATAGGGGGTTCCTATGGCTACACCTTC; cdr3_aa: CASSIGGSYGYTF
j_call: TRBJ2-7; v_call: TRBV11-3; clone_size: once; d_call: .; cdr3_nt: TGTGCCAGCAGCCAGACCCCGACCTCCTACGAGCAGTACTTC; cdr3_aa: CASSQTPTSYEQYF